This T cell receptor (beta chain) came from a study of cytomegalovirus exposure and HLA in healthy donors. About this clone: Its antigen is as yet unknown.

V shed 4 bases and J shed 5 bases, with 11 bases lying between them. CDR1 SGHTA and CDR2 FQGNSA come from the germline V gene. The CDR3 has 13 amino acids. The PCR employed 60 Vbeta primers together with 13 Jbeta primers. Repertoires were generated with immunoSEQ multiplex PCR, while TCRdb's copy carries only in-frame clones and drops some. Of under 300,000 clones listed, about four fifths are singletons. Broader study findings: The authors enumerated around 150 TCR beta chains as linked to cytomegalovirus. There were some public TCRs occurring in many donors, but most TCR sequences were rare.

The sequenced material came from PBMCs. The receptor comes from a woman aged 35 to 49 in good health and CMV-seropositive. The chain uses TRBV7-2 and TRBJ2-5; possible D gene TRBD1, 5 bases. The CDR3 region is CASSSQGGETQYF. The CDR3 bases are TGTGCCAGCAGCTCCCAGGGCGGCGAGACCCAGTACTTC.